The 15 T cell receptor beta chains reported below all come from one sample, sequenced in a study of CD8 T cell repertoires and HIV-1 epitope variants. TCRdb's copy holds only in-frame clones and misses some; the assay was immunoSEQ multiplex PCR. The sample has approximately 6,500 clones, about 59% seen once. Their antigen targets remain unknown. The sequenced sample was cultured CD8+ T cells derived from PBMCs. These receptor sequences come from a male donor with HIV.

This clone was recorded once. The chain has TRBV7-9 and TRBJ1-2, with D unresolved. Germline V CDR1 and CDR2: SEHNR, FQNEAQ (reference sequence). The CDR3 totals 16 residues. The V end was cut by 2 bases, the J end by 4 bases, with 17 bases between. The chain's CDR3 is CASSLSSTEGIYGYTF. CDR3 coding DNA: TGTGCCAGCAGCTTATCTTCGACGGAGGGAATCTATGGCTACACCTTC.

This chain links TRBV6-4 with TRBJ2-2, with 8 bases identical to TRBD2. The junction had 2 bases not matched to a gene; V was cut back by 2 bases and J by 3 bases. The CDR3 runs 15 residues. Per the germline V gene, CDR1 is MRHNA and CDR2 is SNTAGT. CDR3 loop: CASSDGLAHTGELFF. The CDR3 region has the DNA TGTGCCAGCAGTGACGGACTAGCCCACACCGGGGAGCTGTTTTTT.

This clone was detected only a few times. The chain employs TRBV6-6 and TRBJ2-7; D unresolved. The CDR3 loop spans 14 amino acids. Germline CDR1 and CDR2: MNHNY and SVGAGI (reference sequence). Trimming cost V 3 bases and J 2 bases, with 11 bases left between them. This CDR3 is CASSYSGPTYEQYF. CDR3 DNA sequence: TGTGCCAGCAGTTATTCCGGGCCCACCTACGAGCAGTACTTC.

The V and J genes are TRBV28 and TRBJ2-7; perhaps D is TRBD1 or TRBD2 (5 bases each). V dropped 6 bases and J dropped 3 bases, with 12 bases sitting between them. Germline assignment: CDR1 MDHEN and CDR2 SYDVKM. The CDR3 runs to 13 residues. The DNA for the CDR3 is TGTGCCAGCAGCCGGGACCTTTACTACGAGCAGTACTTC. It is translated as CASSRDLYYEQYF.

The genes are TRBV11-2 and TRBJ2-2, with TRBD2 as a possible D gene (5 bases). The CDR3 is 13 amino acids. The V gene lost 5 bases and the J gene lost 13 bases, with 17 bases spanning the gap. The V gene's germline CDR1 is SGHAT and CDR2 FQNNGV. The CDR3 DNA is TGTGCCAGCAGCCAAATTGCCCGGGGTGCGCTGTTTTTT. Translation gives CASSQIARGALFF.

V gene TRBV7-9 combines with J gene TRBJ1-5; D is unresolved. Germline lookup yields CDR1 SEHNR and CDR2 FQNEAQ (reference sequence). This CDR3 region has 16 residues. Trimming removed 4 bases from V and 2 bases from J, with 15 bases in between. This CDR3 is CASSSNMPGRNQPQHF. CDR3 sequence (DNA): TGTGCCAGCAGCTCCAACATGCCAGGTCGCAATCAGCCCCAGCATTTT.

The V call is TRBV10-3, the J call TRBJ2-2; D gene ambiguous. The germline V and J ends were trimmed by 0 bases and 4 bases, with 9 bases remaining between them. CDR3 length equals 15 residues. The germline CDR1 and CDR2 sequences are ENHRY and SYGVKD. The CDR3 bases are TGTGCCATCAGTGAGTCGCTGGCGGTCACCGGGGAGCTGTTTTTT. Its protein is CAISESLAVTGELFF.

This clone was recorded only once. The chain uses TRBV5-6 and TRBJ2-1, with TRBD2 matching 8 bases. V shed 0 bases and J 0 bases; nucleotides not matched to a gene: 2. Germline V gives CDR1 SGHDT, CDR2 YYEEEE. CDR3 length equals 16 residues. The CDR3 coding sequence is TGTGCCAGCAGCTTGGAGCGGGGGAGCTCCTACAATGAGCAGTTCTTC. Encoded protein: CASSLERGSSYNEQFF.

The chain is built from TRBV7-2 and TRBJ1-5; no firm D call. This CDR3 is built from 15 residues. The V end was cut by 1 base, the J end by 4 bases, with 11 bases between. The germline gives CDR1 SGHTA, CDR2 FQGNSA. For the CDR3, the DNA is TGTGCCAGCAGCTTAGACGTCTTTGTGAATCAGCCCCAGCATTTT. Translating it yields CASSLDVFVNQPQHF.

The rearrangement joins TRBV2 to TRBJ2-7; D gene ambiguous. V was shortened by 1 base and J by 6 bases, with 10 bases between the two germline ends. The CDR3 length is 13 residues. Germline V CDR1 and CDR2: SNHLY, FYNNEI. In nucleotides, the CDR3 is TGTGCCAGCAGTGAAGGATCTGTTTCCGAGCAGTACTTC. It encodes CASSEGSVSEQYF. The full variable domain, its missing parts supplied by reference TRBV2 and TRBJ2-7, is EPEVTQTPSHQVTQMGQEVILRCVPISNHLYFYWYRQILGQKVEFLVSFYNNEISEKSEIFDDQFSVERPDGSNFTLKIRSTKLEDSAMYFCASSEGSVSEQYFGPGTRLTVT.

This clone was detected only once. The V and J genes are TRBV21-1 and TRBJ2-7. TRBV21-1 is annotated as a pseudogene. The CDR3 spans 18 residues. The CDR3 protein is CASSKEPPTRPSSYEQYF. The CDR3 DNA sequence: TGTGCCAGCAGCAAAGAACCACCAACAAGACCGAGCTCCTACGAGCAGTACTTC.

This clone was detected only a few times. The CDR3 DNA follows: TGTGCCAGCAGCTTGGGCTGGAAAGCTTTCTTT. Residues: CASSLGWKAFF. This chain uses TRBV5-5 with TRBJ1-1; no firm D call. V lost 0 bases and J lost 9, with 6 bases in between. Germline V CDR1 and CDR2: SGHKS, YYEKEE (reference sequence). The CDR3 length is 11 residues.

This chain links TRBV27 with TRBJ2-3; 7 positions agree with TRBD1. The germline CDR1 and CDR2 sequences are MNHEY and SMNVEV (reference sequence). Trimming removed 6 bases from V and 0 bases from J; junction bases left unmatched: 6. This CDR3 region has 15 residues. The CDR3 reads CASSTGTASTDTQYF. The CDR3 bases are TGTGCCAGCAGCACTGGGACAGCTAGCACAGATACGCAGTATTTT.

In this sample, this clone turned up a few times. The chain recombines TRBV28 with TRBJ2-5; tentative D call: TRBD1 (6 bases). With 6 bases removed from V and 3 bases from J, the gap between germline ends came to 17 bases. The CDR3 sequence is 15 residues long. Germline loops: CDR1 MDHEN, CDR2 SYDVKM. CDR3 loop: CASSSSKYREETQYF. CDR3 coding DNA: TGTGCCAGCAGCTCATCCAAGTACAGGGAAGAGACCCAGTACTTC.

V is TRBV9 and J is TRBJ1-1; possible D gene TRBD1, 5 bases. From germline, CDR1 is SGDLS and CDR2 YYNGEE. The V and J ends lost 0 bases and 4 bases respectively, with 10 bases between them. The CDR3 extends over 14 amino acids. The CDR3 spells CASSVDRGATEAFF. CDR3 coding DNA: TGTGCCAGCAGCGTAGATAGGGGAGCCACTGAAGCTTTCTTT.